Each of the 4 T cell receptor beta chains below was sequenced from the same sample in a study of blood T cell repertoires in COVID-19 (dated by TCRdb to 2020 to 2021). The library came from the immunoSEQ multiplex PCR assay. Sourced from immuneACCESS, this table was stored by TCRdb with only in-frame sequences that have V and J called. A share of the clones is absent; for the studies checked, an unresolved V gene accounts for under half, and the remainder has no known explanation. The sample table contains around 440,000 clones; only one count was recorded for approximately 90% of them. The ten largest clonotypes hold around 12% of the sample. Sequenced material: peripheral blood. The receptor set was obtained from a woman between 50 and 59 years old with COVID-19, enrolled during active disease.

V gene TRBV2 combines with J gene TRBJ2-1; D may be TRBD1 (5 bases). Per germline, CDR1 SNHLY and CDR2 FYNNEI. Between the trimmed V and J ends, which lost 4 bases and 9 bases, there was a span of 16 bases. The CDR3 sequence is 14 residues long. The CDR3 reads CASSGQFKTGEQFF. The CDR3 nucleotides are TGTGCCAGCAGTGGACAGTTTAAGACGGGTGAGCAGTTCTTC.

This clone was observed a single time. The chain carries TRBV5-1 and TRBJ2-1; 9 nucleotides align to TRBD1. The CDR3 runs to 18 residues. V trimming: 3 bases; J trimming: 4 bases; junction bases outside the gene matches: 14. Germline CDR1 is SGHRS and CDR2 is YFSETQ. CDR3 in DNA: TGCGCCAGCAGCTCCCCAACAGGGGGCGCGATGGTGTACAATGAGCAGTTCTTC. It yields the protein CASSSPTGGAMVYNEQFF.

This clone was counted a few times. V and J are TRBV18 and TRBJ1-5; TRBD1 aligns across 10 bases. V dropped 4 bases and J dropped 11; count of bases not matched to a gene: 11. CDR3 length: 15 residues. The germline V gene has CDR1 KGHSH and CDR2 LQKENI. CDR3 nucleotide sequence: TGTGCCAGCTCACGGACGGGACAGGGGAATGAGGCCCAGCATTTT. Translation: CASSRTGQGNEAQHF.

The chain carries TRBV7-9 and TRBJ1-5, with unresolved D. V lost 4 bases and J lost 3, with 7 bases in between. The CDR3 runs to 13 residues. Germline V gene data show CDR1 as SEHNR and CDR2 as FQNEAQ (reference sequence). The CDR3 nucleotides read TGTGCCAGCAGCTCCAACAACAATCAGCCCCAGCATTTT. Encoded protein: CASSSNNNQPQHF.